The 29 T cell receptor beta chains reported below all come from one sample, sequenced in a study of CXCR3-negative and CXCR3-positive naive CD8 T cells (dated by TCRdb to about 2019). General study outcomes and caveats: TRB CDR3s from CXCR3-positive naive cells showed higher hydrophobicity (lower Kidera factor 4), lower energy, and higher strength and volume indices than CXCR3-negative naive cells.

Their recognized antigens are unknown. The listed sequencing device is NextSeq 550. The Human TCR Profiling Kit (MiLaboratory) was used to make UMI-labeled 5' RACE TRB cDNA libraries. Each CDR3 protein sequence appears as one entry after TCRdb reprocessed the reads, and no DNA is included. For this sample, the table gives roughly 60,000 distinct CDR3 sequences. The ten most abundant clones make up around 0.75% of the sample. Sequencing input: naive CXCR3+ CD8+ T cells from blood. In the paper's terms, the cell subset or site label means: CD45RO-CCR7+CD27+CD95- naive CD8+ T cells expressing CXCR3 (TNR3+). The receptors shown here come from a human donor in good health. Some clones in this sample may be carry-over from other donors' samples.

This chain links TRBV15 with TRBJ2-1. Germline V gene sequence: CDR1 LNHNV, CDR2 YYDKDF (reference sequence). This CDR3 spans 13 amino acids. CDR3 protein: CATRSPGHNEQFF.

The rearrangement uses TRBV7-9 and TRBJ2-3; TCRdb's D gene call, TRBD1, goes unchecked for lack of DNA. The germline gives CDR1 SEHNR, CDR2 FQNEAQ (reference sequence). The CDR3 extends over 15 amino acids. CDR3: CASSLGGGGTDTQYF.

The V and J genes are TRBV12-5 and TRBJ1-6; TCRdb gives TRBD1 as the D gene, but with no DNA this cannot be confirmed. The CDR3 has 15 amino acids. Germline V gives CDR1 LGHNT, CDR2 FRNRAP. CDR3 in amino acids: CASGNTGEGNSPLHF.

CDR3 amino acids: CASNSRVRQETQYF. This chain links TRBV12-3 or TRBV12-4 with TRBJ2-5. This CDR3 spans 14 amino acids.

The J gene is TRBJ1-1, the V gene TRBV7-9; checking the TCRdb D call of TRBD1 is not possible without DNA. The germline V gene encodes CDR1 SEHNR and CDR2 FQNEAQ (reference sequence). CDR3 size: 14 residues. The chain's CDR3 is CASSPPWATSEAFF.

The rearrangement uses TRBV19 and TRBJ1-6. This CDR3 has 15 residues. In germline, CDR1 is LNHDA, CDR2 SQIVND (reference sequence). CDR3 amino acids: CASSILEQINSPLHF.

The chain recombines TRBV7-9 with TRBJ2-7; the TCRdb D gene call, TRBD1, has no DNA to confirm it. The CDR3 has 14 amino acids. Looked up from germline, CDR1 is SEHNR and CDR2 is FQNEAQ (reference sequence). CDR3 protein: CASSPPLGAHEQYF.

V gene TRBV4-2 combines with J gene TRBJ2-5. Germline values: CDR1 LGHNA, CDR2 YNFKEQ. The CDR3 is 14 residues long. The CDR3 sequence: CASSPSGVQETQYF.

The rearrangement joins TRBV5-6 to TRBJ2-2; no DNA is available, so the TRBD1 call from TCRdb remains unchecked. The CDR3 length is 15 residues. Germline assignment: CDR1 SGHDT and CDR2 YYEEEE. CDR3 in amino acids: CASSFRQGPHGELFF. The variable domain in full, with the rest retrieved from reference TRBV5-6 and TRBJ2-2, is DAGVTQSPTHLIKTRGQQVTLRCSPKSGHDTVSWYQQALGQGPQFIFQYYEEEERQRGNFPDRFSGHQFPNYSSELNVNALLLGDSALYLCASSFRQGPHGELFFGEGSRLTVL.

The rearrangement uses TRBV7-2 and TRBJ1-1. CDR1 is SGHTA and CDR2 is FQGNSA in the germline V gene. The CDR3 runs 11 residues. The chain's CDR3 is CASSFAGEAFF.

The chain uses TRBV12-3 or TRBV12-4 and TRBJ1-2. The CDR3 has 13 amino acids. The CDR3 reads CASSFPDLYGYTF.

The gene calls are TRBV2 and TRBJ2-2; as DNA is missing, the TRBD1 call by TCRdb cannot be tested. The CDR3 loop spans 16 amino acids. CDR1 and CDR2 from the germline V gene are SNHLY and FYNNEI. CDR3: CASSDRGHLGTGELFF.

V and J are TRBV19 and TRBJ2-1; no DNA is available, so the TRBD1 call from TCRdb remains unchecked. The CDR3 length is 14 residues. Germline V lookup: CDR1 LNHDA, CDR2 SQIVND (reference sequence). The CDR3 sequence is CASSPAGPAGEQFF.

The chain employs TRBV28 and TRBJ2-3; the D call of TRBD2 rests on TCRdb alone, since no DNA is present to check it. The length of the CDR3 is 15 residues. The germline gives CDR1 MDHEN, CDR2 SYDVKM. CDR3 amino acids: CASREFGTSTDTQYF.

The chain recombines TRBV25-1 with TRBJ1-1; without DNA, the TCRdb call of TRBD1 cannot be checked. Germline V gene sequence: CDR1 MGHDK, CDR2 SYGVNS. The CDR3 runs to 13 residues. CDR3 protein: CASRTGDVVEAFF.

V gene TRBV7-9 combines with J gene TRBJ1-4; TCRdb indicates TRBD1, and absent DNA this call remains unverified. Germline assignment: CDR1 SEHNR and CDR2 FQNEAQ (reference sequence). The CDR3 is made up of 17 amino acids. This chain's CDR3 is CASSRLGVTGVNEKLFF.

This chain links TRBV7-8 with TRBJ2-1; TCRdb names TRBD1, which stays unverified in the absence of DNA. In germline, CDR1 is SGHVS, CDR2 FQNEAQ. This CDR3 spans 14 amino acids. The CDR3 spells CASGQMNSYNEQFF.

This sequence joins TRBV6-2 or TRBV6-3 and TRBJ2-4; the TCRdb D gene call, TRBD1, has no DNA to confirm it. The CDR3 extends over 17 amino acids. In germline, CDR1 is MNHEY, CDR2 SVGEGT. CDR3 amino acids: CASSYWVGGTAKNIQYF.

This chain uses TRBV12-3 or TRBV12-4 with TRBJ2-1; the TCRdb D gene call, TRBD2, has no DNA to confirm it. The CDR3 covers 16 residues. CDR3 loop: CASSLVLAGIEHEQFF.

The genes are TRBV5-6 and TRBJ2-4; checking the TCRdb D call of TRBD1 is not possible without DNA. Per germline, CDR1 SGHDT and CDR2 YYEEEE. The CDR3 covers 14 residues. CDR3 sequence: CASSLGGGQNIQYF.

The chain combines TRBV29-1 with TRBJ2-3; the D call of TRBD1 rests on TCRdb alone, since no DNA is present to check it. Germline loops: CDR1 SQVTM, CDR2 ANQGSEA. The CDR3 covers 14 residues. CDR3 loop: CSELEGGSTDTQYF.

The chain's CDR3 is CASSEHNGGPDTQYF. V is TRBV10-1 and J is TRBJ2-3. This CDR3 is built from 15 residues. From germline, CDR1 is WNHNN and CDR2 SYGVQD (reference sequence).

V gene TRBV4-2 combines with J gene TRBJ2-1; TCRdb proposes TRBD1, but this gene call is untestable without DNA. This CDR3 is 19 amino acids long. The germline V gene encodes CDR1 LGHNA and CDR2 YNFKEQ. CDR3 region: CASSQEAGNVGTLGDEQFF.

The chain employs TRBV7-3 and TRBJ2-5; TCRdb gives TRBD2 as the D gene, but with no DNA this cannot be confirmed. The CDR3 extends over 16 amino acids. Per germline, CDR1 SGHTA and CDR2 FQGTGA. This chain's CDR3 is CASSPGLAGGSETQYF.

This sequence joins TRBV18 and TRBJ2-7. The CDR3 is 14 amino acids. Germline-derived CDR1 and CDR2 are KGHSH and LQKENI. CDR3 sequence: CASSPPAGSYEQYF.

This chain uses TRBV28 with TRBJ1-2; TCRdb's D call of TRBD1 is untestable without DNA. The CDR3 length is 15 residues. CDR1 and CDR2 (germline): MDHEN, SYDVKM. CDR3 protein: CASSLSQGPTDGYTF.

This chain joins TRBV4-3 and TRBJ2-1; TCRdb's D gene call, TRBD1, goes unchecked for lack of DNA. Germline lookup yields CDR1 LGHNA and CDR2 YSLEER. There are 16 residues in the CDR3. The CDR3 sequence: CASSQERQGIYNEQFF.

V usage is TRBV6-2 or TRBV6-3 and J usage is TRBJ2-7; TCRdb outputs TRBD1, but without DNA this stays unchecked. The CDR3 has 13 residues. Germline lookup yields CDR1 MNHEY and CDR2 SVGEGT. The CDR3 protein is CASSYPNRDQQYF.

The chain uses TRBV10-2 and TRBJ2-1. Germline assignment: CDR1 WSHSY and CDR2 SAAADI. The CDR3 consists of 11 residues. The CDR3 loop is CASSEPDQQFF.